The clone carrying this T cell receptor beta chain turned up a few times. Its antigen is currently unknown. Combining a sample-barcoded 5' primer with a J-beta primer mix, a second PCR ran for roughly 7 to 12 cycles. Via MiXCR, TCRdb re-called the 5' RACE reads, giving one row per CDR3 protein. The table includes over 600,000 distinct CDR3 sequences, 56% detected once. Germline assignment: CDR1 DFQATT and CDR2 SNEGSKA (reference sequence). This CDR3 has 11 residues. The trim removed 3 bases at V and 8 bases at J, leaving 3 bases unmatched. This record comes from a study of blood T cells in healthy people across ages. Study-level results: More naive CD4+ cells and higher diversity were found in long-lived than in aged donors.

The rearrangement joins TRBV20-1 to TRBJ1-1; the match to TRBD1 covers 7 bases. The sequence was collected from a man aged 40-50 years in good health. Material for sequencing was blood. CDR3: CSARGDSEAFF. DNA for the CDR3: TGCAGTGCTAGGGGGGACAGCGAAGCTTTCTTT.